This T cell receptor (beta chain) was retrieved from a study of shared clonotypes between healthy human individuals (TCRdb year 2020). About the study as a whole: A couple of women and a few men aged 18 to 49 years were included in the cohort. For each donor, CD4 naive and CD4 memory were each given three plates, CD8 naive was given two plates, and CD8 memory was given one plate. Blood TCR repertoires of roughly five healthy adults were deeply sequenced to estimate repertoire size and the extent of clonotype sharing between individuals. To increase sequencing depth and limit assay-specific biases, TCR repertoire library preparation and sequencing were carried out by different laboratories using diverse techniques. Per donor, leukapheresis produced somewhere between about 0.8 and 9.5 billion PBMCs.

As encoded in the germline V gene, CDR1 is MRHNA while CDR2 is SNTAGT. V gives up 10 bases and J gives up 4 bases, and the segment between their germline ends measures 10 bases. The CDR3 covers 11 residues, taking in both the cysteine and the phenylalanine. The read is trimmed to its CDR3 DNA, 33 bases read in frame from base 1. Using the deep immunoSEQ assay, multiplex PCR amplified TCR CDR3 regions from genomic DNA. Genomic DNA extracted from each cell subset was distributed evenly over all wells of several immunoSEQ 96-well plates, and each plate served as one replicate. Each replicate PCR for sorted subsets received 150 to 250 ng genomic DNA, equal to roughly 30,000 T cell genomes. Purified libraries were measured with a Qubit 3.0 fluorometer, size-checked on a Bioanalyzer 2100, and measured again with the KAPA Library Quantification kit. Every immunoSEQ 96-well plate was sequenced on a separate single-read 150-cycle Illumina NextSeq 550 flow cell. The original pipeline was this. Because only junctional sequences without quality scores were contained in the immunoSEQ output, filtering matching that applied to full-length reads could not be performed. To assign V/J genes and CDR3, sequences were annotated using PyIR, a Python wrapper for IgBLAST v1.9, with IMGT germline references. Reads were removed for weak V/J assignments (E-value above 1e-6), missing CDR3, stop codons, out-of-frame junctions, or ambiguous translated residues. V3J clonotypes were defined as sequences sharing an identical inferred V gene, J gene, and CDR3 amino acid sequence. To compute the percentage overlap between repertoires, the number of shared unique clonotypes was divided by the size of the smaller repertoire. RTK rarefaction, the Chao1 estimator, and Recon v2.1 estimates of unobserved clonotypes were used to assess repertoire richness. Generation probabilities were computed with OLGA for all TCRbeta clonotypes obtained by the gDNA method from four donors. TCRdb mirrors the immuneACCESS table, restricted to in-frame sequences. Some clones are absent from its copies; in checked studies, under half trace to an unresolved V gene, and the reason for the others is unknown. V and J calls and clone size are as listed in that table; D and trimming were resolved from the DNA. The sample profile shows under 2.5 million clones; 85% to 95% of them were found once. The ten largest make up about 0.41% of the sample.

The donors were healthy, HIV-negative adults with no recently reported acute infections or vaccinations. All donors were Caucasian adults living in Nashville, Tennessee, USA. CD4+ T cells were enriched by magnetic negative selection; naive cells were then positively selected on CD45RA, and the negative fraction formed the memory subset. After blood collection by leukapheresis, PBMCs were isolated using Ficoll-Histopaque density gradient centrifugation and then cryopreserved in the vapor phase of liquid nitrogen. Analytical flow cytometry was used to check the purity and quantity of each magnetically sorted T cell population. Each sorted fraction had its genomic DNA isolated and then quantified by UV absorbance on a Nanodrop 2000c. Paper-wide results and their limitations: When a few donors were compared, the shared fraction of clonotypes was roughly 4.8% for naive CD4, 3.5% to 4% for naive CD8, roughly 2.3% for memory CD4, and around 0.37% for memory CD8. Higher generation probabilities were observed for clonotypes shared by all four sorted-subset donors than for non-shared clonotypes. Based on pairwise subsampling, the degree of clonotype sharing among donors was expected to be affected by sequencing depth. The small number of donors limited the genetic and exposure-history diversity represented. Larger estimated clonotype richness was generally found for naive subsets than for memory subsets. Rarefaction of sorted-subset datasets indicated incomplete sequencing despite the large sequencing depth. Sampling was restricted to blood, and TCR repertoires in tissues likely differ from the TCR repertoires found in blood.

For this clone: Its cognate antigen has yet to be identified. No base-level quality is on record; no much larger clone is a single base apart.

Sequenced: naive CD4+ T cells from PBMCs. This specimen's cell subset or site label, per the study, means: CD45RA+ positively selected. The rearranged chain carries TRBV6-4 and TRBJ1-2; perhaps TRBD1 is the D gene, with 5 bases matching. The clonotype originates from a man in his late teens or twenties in good health. Some clones in this sample may be carry-over from other donors' samples. The DNA sequence is given as TGTGCCAAACGACAGACCTATGGCTACACCTTC. Its translation is CAKRQTYGYTF.